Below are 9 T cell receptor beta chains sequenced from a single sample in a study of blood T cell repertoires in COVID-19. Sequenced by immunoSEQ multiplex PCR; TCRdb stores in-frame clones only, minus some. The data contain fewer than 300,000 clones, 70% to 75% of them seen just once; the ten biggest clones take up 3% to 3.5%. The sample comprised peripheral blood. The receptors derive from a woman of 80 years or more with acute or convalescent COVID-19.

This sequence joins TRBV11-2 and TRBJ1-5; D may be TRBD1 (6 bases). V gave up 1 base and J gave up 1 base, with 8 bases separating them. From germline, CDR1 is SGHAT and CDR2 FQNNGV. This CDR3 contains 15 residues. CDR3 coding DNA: TGTGCCAGCAGCTTAGGTAGGGGGAGCAATCAGCCCCAGCATTTT. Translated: CASSLGRGSNQPQHF.

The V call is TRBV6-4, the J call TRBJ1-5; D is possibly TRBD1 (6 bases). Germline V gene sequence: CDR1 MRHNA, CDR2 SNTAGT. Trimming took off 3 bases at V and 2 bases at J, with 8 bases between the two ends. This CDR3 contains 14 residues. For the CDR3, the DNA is TGTGCCAGCAGTGAAGGGGGAGGCAATCAGCCCCAGCATTTT. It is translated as CASSEGGGNQPQHF.

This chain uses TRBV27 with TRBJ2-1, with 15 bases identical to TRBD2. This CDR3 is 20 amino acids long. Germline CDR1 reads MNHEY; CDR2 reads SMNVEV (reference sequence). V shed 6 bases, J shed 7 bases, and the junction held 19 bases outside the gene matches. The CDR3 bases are TGTGCCAGCAGCCGCCAAGGGGCTCCGGGGACTAGCGGGGGGAGGAATGAGCAGTTCTTC. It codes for CASSRQGAPGTSGGRNEQFF.

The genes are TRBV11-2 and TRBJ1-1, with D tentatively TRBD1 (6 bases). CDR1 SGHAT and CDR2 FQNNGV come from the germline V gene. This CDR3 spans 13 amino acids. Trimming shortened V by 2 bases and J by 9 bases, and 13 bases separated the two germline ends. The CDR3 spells CASSLIEGVKAFF. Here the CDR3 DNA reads TGTGCCAGCAGCTTAATCGAGGGGGTGAAAGCTTTCTTT.

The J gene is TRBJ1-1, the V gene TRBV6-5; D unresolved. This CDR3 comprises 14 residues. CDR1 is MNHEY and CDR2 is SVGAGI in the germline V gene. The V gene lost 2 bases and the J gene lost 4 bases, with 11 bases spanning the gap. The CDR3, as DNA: TGTGCCAGCAGTTACCGTGAACTCTCCACTGAAGCTTTCTTT. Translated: CASSYRELSTEAFF.

CDR3 residues: CASSLNRGSEKLFF. The CDR3 DNA reads as TGTGCCAGCTCACTAAATAGGGGAAGTGAAAAACTGTTTTTT. The V gene is TRBV18, the J gene TRBJ1-4; TRBD1 is a possible D gene (5 bases). Trimming removed 4 bases at V and 7 bases at J, with 13 bases between. Germline V lookup: CDR1 KGHSH, CDR2 LQKENI. The CDR3 extends over 14 amino acids.

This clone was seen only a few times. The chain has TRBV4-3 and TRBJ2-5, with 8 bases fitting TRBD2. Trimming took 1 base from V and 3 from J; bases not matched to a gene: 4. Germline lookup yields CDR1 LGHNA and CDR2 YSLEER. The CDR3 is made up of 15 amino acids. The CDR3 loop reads CASSQARGAEETQYF. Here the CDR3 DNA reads TGCGCCAGCAGCCAAGCGCGGGGGGCCGAAGAGACCCAGTACTTC.

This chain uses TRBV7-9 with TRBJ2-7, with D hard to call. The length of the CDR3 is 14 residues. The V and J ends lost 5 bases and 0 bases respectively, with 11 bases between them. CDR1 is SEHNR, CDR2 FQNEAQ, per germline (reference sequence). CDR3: CASSLSDNSYEQYF. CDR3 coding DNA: TGTGCCAGCAGCCTATCAGACAACTCCTACGAGCAGTACTTC.

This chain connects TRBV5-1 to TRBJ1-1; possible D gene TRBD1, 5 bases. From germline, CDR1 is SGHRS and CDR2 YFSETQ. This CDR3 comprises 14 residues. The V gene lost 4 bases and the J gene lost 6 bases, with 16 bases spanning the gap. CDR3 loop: CASSRSGLGAEAFF. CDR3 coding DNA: TGCGCCAGCAGCCGTTCAGGGCTGGGCGCTGAAGCTTTCTTT.